This TCR beta chain emerged from a study of siplizumab effects on memory and regulatory T cells. The data were produced by immunoSEQ multiplex PCR, yet TCRdb's version contains in-frame clones alone and is incomplete. The sample shows approximately 100,000 clones, 80% to 95% of them seen only once. The trim removed 8 bases at V and 5 bases at J, leaving 8 bases unmatched. CDR1 SGHRS and CDR2 YFSETQ come from the germline V gene. This CDR3 is built from 13 residues. This clonotype originated in a human donor in good health. The sample comprised non-Treg CD4+ T cells sorted from blood. The chain combines TRBV5-1 with TRBJ1-1; 8 positions agree with TRBD1. The CDR3 loop is CASGTGGLTEAFF. The CDR3 nucleotides read TGCGCCAGTGGGACAGGTGGTTTGACTGAAGCTTTCTTT.